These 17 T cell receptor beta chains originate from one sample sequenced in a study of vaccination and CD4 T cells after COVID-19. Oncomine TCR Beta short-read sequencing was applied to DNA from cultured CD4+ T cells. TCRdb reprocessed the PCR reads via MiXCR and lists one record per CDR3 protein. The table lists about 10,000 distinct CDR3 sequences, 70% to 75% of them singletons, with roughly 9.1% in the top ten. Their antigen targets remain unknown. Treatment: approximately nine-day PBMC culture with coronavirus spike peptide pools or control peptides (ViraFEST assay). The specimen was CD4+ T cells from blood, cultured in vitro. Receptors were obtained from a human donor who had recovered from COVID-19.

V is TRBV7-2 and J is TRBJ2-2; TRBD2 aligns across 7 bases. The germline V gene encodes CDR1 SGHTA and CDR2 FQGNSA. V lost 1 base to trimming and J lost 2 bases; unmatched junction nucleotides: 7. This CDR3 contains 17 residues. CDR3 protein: CASSLVALALNTGELFF. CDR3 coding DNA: TGTGCCAGCAGCTTAGTTGCACTAGCGCTAAACACCGGGGAGCTGTTTTTT.

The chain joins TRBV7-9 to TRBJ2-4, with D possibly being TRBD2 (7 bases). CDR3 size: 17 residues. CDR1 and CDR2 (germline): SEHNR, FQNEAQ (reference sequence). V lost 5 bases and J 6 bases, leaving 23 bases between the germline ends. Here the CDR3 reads CASSRLGGRTSLNIQYF. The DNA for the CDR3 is TGTGCCAGCAGCCGCCTGGGGGGGCGCACGTCCCTAAACATTCAGTACTTC.

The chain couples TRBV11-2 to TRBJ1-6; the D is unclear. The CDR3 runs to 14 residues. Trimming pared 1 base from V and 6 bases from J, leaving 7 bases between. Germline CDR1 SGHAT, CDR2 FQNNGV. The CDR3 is CASSLGPFNSPLHF. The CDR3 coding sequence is TGTGCCAGCAGCTTAGGCCCGTTTAATTCACCCCTCCACTTT.

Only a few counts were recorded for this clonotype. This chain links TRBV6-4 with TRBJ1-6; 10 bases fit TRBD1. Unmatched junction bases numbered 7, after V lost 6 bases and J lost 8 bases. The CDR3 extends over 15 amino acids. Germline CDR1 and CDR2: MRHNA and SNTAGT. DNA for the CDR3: TGTGCCAGCAGCCCCCGGACAGGGGGACATTCACCCCTCCACTTT. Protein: CASSPRTGGHSPLHF.

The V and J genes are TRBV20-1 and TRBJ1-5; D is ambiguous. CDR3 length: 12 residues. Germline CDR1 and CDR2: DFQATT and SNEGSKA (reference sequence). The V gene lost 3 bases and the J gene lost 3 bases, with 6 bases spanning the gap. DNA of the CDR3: TGCAGTGCTAGGAGAGCCAATCAGCCCCAGCATTTT. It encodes CSARRANQPQHF.

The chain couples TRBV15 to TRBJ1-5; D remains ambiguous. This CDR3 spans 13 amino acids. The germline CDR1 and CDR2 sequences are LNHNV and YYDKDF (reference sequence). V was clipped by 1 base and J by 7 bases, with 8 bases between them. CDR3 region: CATSRGREQPQHF. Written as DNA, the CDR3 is TGTGCCACCAGCAGAGGGAGGGAGCAGCCCCAGCATTTT.

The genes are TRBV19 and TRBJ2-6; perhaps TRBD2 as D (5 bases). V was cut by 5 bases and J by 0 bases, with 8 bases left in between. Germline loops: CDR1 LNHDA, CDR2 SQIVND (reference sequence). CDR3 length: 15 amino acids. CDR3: CASSRRDSGANVLTF. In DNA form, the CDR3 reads TGTGCCAGTAGTCGACGGGACTCTGGGGCCAACGTCCTGACTTTC.

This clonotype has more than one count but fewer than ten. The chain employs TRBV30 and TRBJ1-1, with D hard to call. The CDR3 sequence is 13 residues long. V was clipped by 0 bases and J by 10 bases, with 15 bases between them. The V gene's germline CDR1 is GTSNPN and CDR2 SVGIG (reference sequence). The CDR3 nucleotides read TGTGCCTGGAGTGTACTATCTTCGAAGGGAGCTTTCTTT. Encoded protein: CAWSVLSSKGAFF.

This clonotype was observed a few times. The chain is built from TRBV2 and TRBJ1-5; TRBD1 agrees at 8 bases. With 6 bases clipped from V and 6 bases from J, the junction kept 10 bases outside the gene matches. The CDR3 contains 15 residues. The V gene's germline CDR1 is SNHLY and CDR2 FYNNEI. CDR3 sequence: CASRSQGARSQPQHF. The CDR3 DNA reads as TGTGCCAGCAGGTCTCAGGGGGCGCGCAGTCAGCCCCAGCATTTT.

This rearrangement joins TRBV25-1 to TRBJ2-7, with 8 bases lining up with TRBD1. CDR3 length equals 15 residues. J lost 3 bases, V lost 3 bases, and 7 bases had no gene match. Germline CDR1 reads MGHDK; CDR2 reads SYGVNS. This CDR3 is CASSEGLGQGYEQYF. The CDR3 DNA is TGTGCCAGCAGTGAGGGGCTAGGACAGGGCTACGAGCAGTACTTC.

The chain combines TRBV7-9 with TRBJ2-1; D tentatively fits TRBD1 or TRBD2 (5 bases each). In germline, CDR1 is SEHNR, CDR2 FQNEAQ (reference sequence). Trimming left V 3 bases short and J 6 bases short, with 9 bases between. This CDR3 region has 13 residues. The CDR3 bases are TGTGCCAGCAGCTTCTCAGGGAGCAATGAGCAGTTCTTC. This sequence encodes CASSFSGSNEQFF.

CDR3 nucleotide sequence: TGTGCCAGCAGAAGGGACGGGCTGAACACTGAAGCTTTCTTT. Translated, it gives CASRRDGLNTEAFF. This chain connects TRBV6-1 to TRBJ1-1; D may be TRBD1 (5 bases). CDR1 MNHNS and CDR2 SASEGT come from the germline V gene. CDR3 length: 14 residues. V was clipped by 6 bases and J by 0 bases, with 11 bases between them.

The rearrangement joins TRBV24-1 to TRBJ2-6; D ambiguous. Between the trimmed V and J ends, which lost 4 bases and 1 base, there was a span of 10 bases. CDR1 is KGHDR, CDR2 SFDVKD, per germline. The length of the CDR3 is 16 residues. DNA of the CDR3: TGTGCCACCAGTGACCCCGGTTATTCTGGGGCCAACGTCCTGACTTTC. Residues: CATSDPGYSGANVLTF.

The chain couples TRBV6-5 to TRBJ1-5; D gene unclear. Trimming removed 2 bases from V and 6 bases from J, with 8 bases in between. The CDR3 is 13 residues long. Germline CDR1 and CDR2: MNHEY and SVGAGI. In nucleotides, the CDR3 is TGTGCCAGCAGTTACGAGAGGGCTCAGCCCCAGCATTTT. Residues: CASSYERAQPQHF.

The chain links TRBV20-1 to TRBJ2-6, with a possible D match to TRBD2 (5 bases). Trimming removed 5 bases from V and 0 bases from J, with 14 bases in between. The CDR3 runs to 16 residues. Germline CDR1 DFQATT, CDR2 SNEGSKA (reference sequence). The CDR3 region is CSAPSGNPSGANVLTF. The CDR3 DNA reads TGCAGTGCTCCCAGCGGTAACCCCTCTGGGGCCAACGTCCTGACTTTC.

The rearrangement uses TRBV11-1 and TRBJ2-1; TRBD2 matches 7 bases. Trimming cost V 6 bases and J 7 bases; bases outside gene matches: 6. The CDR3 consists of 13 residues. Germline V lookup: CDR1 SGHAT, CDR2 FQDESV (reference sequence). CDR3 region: CASRASGVNEQFF. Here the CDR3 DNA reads TGTGCCAGCAGGGCTAGCGGAGTTAATGAGCAGTTCTTC.

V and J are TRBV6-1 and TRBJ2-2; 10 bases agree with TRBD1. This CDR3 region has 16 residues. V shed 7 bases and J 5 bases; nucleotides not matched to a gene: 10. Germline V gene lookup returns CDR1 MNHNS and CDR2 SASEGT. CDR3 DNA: TGTGCCAGCAAGTACCGGGACAGGGGATGGACCGGGGAGCTGTTTTTT. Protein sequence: CASKYRDRGWTGELFF.